This T cell receptor beta chain was captured in a study of shared clonotypes between healthy human individuals. CD4+ cell separation produced CD45RA+ naive and CD45RA-negative memory subsets. Germline lookup yields CDR1 SQVTM and CDR2 ANQGSEA. V lost 2 bases to trimming and J lost 8 bases, with 19 bases between them. CDR3 length: 15 amino acids. Profiling relied on immunoSEQ multiplex PCR, and the TCRdb table lists in-frame clones only, not all of them. The sample holds roughly 700,000 clones, 74% seen once. This chain joins TRBV29-1 and TRBJ2-1, with D maybe TRBD1 (5 bases). The TCR originated in a woman under 40 in good health. The material sequenced was memory CD4+ T cells sorted from blood. The subset here: CD45RA-negative fraction. The CDR3 DNA reads TGCAGCGTTGAAATCCGGGTGGCAGGGTCTGATGAGCAGTTCTTC. Amino acid sequence: CSVEIRVAGSDEQFF.